This is a list of T cell receptor beta chains from one sample in a study of blood T cells in healthy people across ages. MiXCR, applied by TCRdb to the 5' RACE reads, yields one record per CDR3 protein. The sample holds roughly 1,500,000 distinct CDR3 sequences; roughly 32% are singletons and the top ten take roughly 10%. The sequenced sample consisted of blood. The receptors come from a woman aged 25 to 39 in good health. The CDR3 runs from the conserved cysteine through the conserved F or W. Fields, in order: J gene, V gene, CDR3 protein.

TRBJ1-1,TRBV12-3/TRBV12-4,CASGFWQADEAFF
TRBJ2-7,TRBV6-4,CASSDRGGLAADYEQYF
TRBJ2-3,TRBV10-3,CATSEAGSSTDTQYF
TRBJ2-5,TRBV20-1,CSARTSGSTASRETQYF
TRBJ2-1,TRBV2,CASRLKREQFF
TRBJ2-3,TRBV29-1,CSVDSDTQYF
TRBJ1-2,TRBV20-1,CSARGQTGKNINGYTF
TRBJ1-1,TRBV12-3/TRBV12-4,CASRTGGPRTEAFF
TRBJ2-1,TRBV4-1,CASSQDRGTSGNNEQFF
TRBJ1-2,TRBV25-1,CASRPQGAGGYTF
TRBJ2-1,TRBV6-1,CASSVGQGHNEQFF
TRBJ2-5,TRBV3-1,CASSSSTNRGRETQYF
TRBJ2-1,TRBV15,CATSRGESSYNEQFF
TRBJ2-5,TRBV5-1,CASRNSGGADEQYF
TRBJ2-3,TRBV5-1,CASSPRFWDTQYF
TRBJ2-3,TRBV20-1,CSARDLETGGIYTQYF
TRBJ2-5,TRBV6-1,CASKPSGETQYF
TRBJ2-1,TRBV2,CASSEIPIGEYNEQFF
TRBJ2-5,TRBV10-3,CAIRGSREYQETQYF
TRBJ2-7,TRBV20-1,CSARDRREPSYEQYF
TRBJ2-1,TRBV13,CASSLGLLRGSYNEQFF
TRBJ2-1,TRBV11-2,CASSLYRVYNEQFF
TRBJ2-2,TRBV30,CAWMFRGGTGELFF
TRBJ2-1,TRBV27,CASSVYYTHNEQFF
TRBJ2-1,TRBV20-1,CSARGGLAGGLYNEQFF
TRBJ1-1,TRBV20-1,CSASGTGDSLNTEAFF
TRBJ2-3,TRBV10-2,CATEEKLALTDTQYF
TRBJ2-1,TRBV3-1,CASSQADRGSWYEQFF
TRBJ2-1,TRBV12-3/TRBV12-4,CASSLGAGPNEQFF
TRBJ1-4,TRBV6-1,CASGYNEKLFF
TRBJ1-4,TRBV25-1,CASSDFREMGEKLFF
TRBJ1-6,TRBV12-3/TRBV12-4,CASSSSGKYNSPLHF
TRBJ2-7,TRBV29-1,CSVVIPPAYEQYF
TRBJ2-7,TRBV20-1,CSARDWSSGPNEQYF
TRBJ2-5,TRBV7-8,CASAQGYNEQYF
TRBJ2-7,TRBV14,CASSRGTGNRDRGPEQYF
TRBJ2-5,TRBV20-1,CSAYAGFTETQYF
TRBJ2-7,TRBV6-6,CASSRVDTQSYEQYF
TRBJ2-1,TRBV7-3,CASSYTGGWSNEQFF
TRBJ2-6,TRBV6-5,CASSRGANVLTF
TRBJ2-3,TRBV7-3,CASSLDGLYADTQYF
TRBJ1-2,TRBV28,CASSLLQEISDGYTF
TRBJ2-5,TRBV7-2,CASSKSGTLLQETQYF
TRBJ2-5,TRBV9,CASSVDGVTETQYF
TRBJ1-5,TRBV20-1,CSADTGASNQPQHF
TRBJ2-7,TRBV27,CASSPGTSGRAGEQYF
TRBJ1-1,TRBV18,CASSPNQGARTEAFF
TRBJ2-7,TRBV20-1,CSASSAQGVYEQYF
TRBJ2-7,TRBV5-1,CASSLGAWGGQEQYF